This T cell receptor beta chain is from a study of human T cells and chemical hapten exposure. Time point here: patch test 3, about 24 weeks after DPC sensitization. The treatment: therapeutic diphenylcyclopropenone sensitization with weekly scalp DPC. During construction of the library, unique molecular identifiers were attached to individual cDNA molecules for quantitative, reproducible TCR counting. TCRdb passed the RACE reads through MiXCR, listing each CDR3 protein once. The data show about 82,000 distinct CDR3 sequences, 10% to 15% seen once. Points from the study as a whole: Those TCRs sitting above 1 in 1000 frequency stayed the same with DPC sensitization.

Many counts were recorded for this clonotype. No antigen is known for it. Germline CDR1 reads SQVTM; CDR2 reads ANQGSEA. V trimming: 0 bases; J trimming: 7 bases; junction bases outside the gene matches: 9. This CDR3 region has 17 residues. Sequences were derived from whole blood, sampled in connection with sensitization to the hapten diphenylcyclopropenone (DPC). V gene TRBV29-1 combines with J gene TRBJ2-1; TRBD2 matches 13 bases. This sequence was found in a woman in her forties or fifties with alopecia areata. Some clones in this sample may be carry-over from other donors' samples. CDR3 loop: CSVEERQGLAGWNEQFF. The DNA of the CDR3 is TGCAGCGTTGAAGAGAGGCAGGGACTAGCGGGATGGAATGAGCAGTTCTTC.